The clone carrying this T cell receptor beta chain showed up just a few times. Time point here: before trial treatment. With 6 bases clipped from V and 5 bases from J, the junction kept 8 bases outside the gene matches. CDR3 length: 13 residues. From germline, CDR1 is SQVTM and CDR2 ANQGSEA. TRAV- and TRBV-specific primers primed first-strand cDNA, covering alpha and beta chains. PCR amplification of the TCRs was performed with Phusion for 20 to 25 PCR cycles, and it relied on a constant-region primer together with a V-primer adapter. MiXCR, applied by TCRdb to the reads, yields one record per CDR3 protein. This table holds under 70,000 distinct CDR3 sequences, about 25% found once. The sample is drawn from a study of low-dose radiotherapy and immunotherapy resistance in tumors.

This sequence was found in a male donor with prostate cancer. The source material was PBMCs, sampled before treatment. This sequence joins TRBV29-1 and TRBJ2-7, with 9 bases matching TRBD1. CDR3 amino acids: CSVLGTGWHEQYF. The CDR3 region has the DNA TGCAGCGTCCTTGGGACAGGGTGGCACGAGCAGTACTTC.